This TCR beta chain was retrieved from a study of blood T cell repertoires in COVID-19. Overall study: The study drew acute and convalescent COVID-19 samples from the United States, Italy and Spain.

The CDR3 contains 15 residues. Germline V gene sequence: CDR1 MNHEY, CDR2 SMNVEV (reference sequence). V dropped 5 bases and J dropped 2 bases, with 12 bases sitting between them. Assay: immunoSEQ multiplex PCR; the TCRdb copy retains only in-frame clones and omits some. The table includes fewer than 450,000 clones, more than 85% detected once. Participant-given clinical history determined each cohort assignment. The V gene is TRBV27, the J gene TRBJ2-2, with D perhaps matching TRBD2 (5 bases). The TCR sequence derives from a woman aged 30 to 39 who had recovered from COVID-19. Sequencing was done on a sample of PBMCs or T cells enriched from blood (not recorded which). The CDR3 sequence: CASSITRGNTGELFF. The CDR3 DNA reads as TGTGCCAGCAGTATTACACGGGGTAACACCGGGGAGCTGTTTTTT.